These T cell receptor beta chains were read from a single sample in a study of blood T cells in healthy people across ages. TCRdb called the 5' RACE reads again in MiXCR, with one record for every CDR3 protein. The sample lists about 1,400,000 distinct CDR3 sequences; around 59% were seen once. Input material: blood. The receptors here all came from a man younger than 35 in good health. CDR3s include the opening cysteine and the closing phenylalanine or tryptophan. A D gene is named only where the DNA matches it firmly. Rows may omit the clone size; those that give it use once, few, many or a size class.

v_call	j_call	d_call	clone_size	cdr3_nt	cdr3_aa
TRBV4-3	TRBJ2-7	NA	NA	TGCGCCAGCAGCCAGAAGGGTGGAAACGAGCAGTACTTC	CASSQKGGNEQYF
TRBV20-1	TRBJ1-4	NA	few	TGCAGTGCCAACTTCGGCAGTAATGAAAAACTGTTTTTT	CSANFGSNEKLFF
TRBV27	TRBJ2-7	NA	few	TGTGCCAGCAGTTTCAGGGCGACGGGCTACGAGCAGTACTTC	CASSFRATGYEQYF
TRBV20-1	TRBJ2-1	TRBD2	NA	TGCAGTGCTAGCAGTGGAGCGGGGGCTTACAATGAGCAGTTCTTC	CSASSGAGAYNEQFF
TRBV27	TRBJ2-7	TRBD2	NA	TGTGCCAGCAGTATAACTAGCGTTTCCTACGAGCAGTACTTC	CASSITSVSYEQYF
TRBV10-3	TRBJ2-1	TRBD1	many	TGTGCCATCAGGACGGGACAGCACAATGAGCAGTTCTTC	CAIRTGQHNEQFF
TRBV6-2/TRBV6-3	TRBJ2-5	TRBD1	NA	TGTGCCAGCAGTCAGGGGTGGACAGGGCCTCAAGAGACCCAGTACTTC	CASSQGWTGPQETQYF
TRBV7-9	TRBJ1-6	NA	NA	TGTGCCAGCAGCTTGGATTCAGGGAGCTCCTATAATTCACCCCTCCACTTT	CASSLDSGSSYNSPLHF
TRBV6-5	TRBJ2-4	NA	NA	TGTGCCAGCAGCTCGACAGACAAAAACATTCAGTACTTC	CASSSTDKNIQYF
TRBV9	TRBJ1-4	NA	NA	TGTGCCAGCAGCGTAGGGAGTAATGAAAAACTGTTTTTT	CASSVGSNEKLFF
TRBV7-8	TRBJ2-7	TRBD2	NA	TGTGCCAGCAGCTTCGGTCCTAGCGGACCCCTGGGGCAGTACTTC	CASSFGPSGPLGQYF
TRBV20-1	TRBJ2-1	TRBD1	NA	TGCAGTGCGCCAACAGGGGGCTTAAATGAGCAGTTCTTC	CSAPTGGLNEQFF
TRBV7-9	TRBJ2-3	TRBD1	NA	TGTGCCAGCAGCCATGCCCGAGGACAGGGCACAGATACGCAGTATTTT	CASSHARGQGTDTQYF
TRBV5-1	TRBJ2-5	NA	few	TGCGCCAGCAGCTTGTTGACGACACAGGGAGGGGGCGGACAGTACTTC	CASSLLTTQGGGGQYF
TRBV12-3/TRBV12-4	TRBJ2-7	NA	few	TGTGCCAGCAGCCGATTTAGCGGCTCCTACGAGCAGTACTTC	CASSRFSGSYEQYF
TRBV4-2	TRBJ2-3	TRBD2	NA	TGTGCCAGCAGCCAAGGTACTAGCGGGACCTATGACACAGATACGCAGTATTTT	CASSQGTSGTYDTDTQYF
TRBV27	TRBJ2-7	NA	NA	TGTGCCAGCATTTTATTGAAGGGTTACGAGCAGTACTTC	CASILLKGYEQYF
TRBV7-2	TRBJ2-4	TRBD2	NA	TGTGCCGGCAGCTTAGAACTAGCGGTAGCCAAAAACATTCAGTACTTC	CAGSLELAVAKNIQYF
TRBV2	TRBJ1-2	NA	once	TGTGCCAGCAGCCGAGAGGGACAACCTCCAAACTATGGCTACACCTTC	CASSREGQPPNYGYTF
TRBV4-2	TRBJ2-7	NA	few	TGTGCCAGCAGCCAAGATTTAGTTGGAAGGACGGGGCAGTACTTC	CASSQDLVGRTGQYF
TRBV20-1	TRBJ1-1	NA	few	TGCAGCGCAATACTGAACACTGAAGCTTTCTTT	CSAILNTEAFF
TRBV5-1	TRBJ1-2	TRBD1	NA	TGCGCCAGCAGCACCACAGGGGGCGCGGACTATGGCTACACCTTC	CASSTTGGADYGYTF
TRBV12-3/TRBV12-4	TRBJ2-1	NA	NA	TGTGCCAGCAATTTCCCCAACTGCAATGAGCAGTTCTTC	CASNFPNCNEQFF
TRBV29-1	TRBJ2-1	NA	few	TGCAGCGTCTATAGCGCGAGCTCCTACAATGAGCAGTTCTTC	CSVYSASSYNEQFF
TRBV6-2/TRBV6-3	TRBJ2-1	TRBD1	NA	TGTGCCAGCATATCGGTCCGAGACAGGGGGGATGAGCAGTTCTTC	CASISVRDRGDEQFF
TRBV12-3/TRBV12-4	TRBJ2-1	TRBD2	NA	TGTGCCAGCAGTTTTTACCTAGCGGGAGGGCCCGGTGAGCAGTTCTTC	CASSFYLAGGPGEQFF
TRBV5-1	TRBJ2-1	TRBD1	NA	TGCGCCAGCAGCCCCGGGGACAGGGGGTTTCATGAGCAGTTCTTC	CASSPGDRGFHEQFF
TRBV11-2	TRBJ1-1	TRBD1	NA	TGTGCCAGCAGCTTAGTCCCCCTGGGACAGTTGAACACTGAAGCTTTCTTT	CASSLVPLGQLNTEAFF
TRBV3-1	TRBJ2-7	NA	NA	TGTGCCAGCAGCCAAGACTCAGGGTCTAGGTGGCAGTACTTC	CASSQDSGSRWQYF
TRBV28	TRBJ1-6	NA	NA	TGTGCCAGCAGCCAGGGCATGTCGGGGATCTCCTATAATTCACCCCTCCACTTT	CASSQGMSGISYNSPLHF
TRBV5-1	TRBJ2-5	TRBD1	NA	TGCGCCAGCAGCTTGGAGACAGGGAATGGAAAGACCCAGTACTTC	CASSLETGNGKTQYF
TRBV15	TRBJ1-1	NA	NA	TGTGCCACCAGCAGAGATGCGGTTAGGGGGAACACTGAAGCTTTCTTT	CATSRDAVRGNTEAFF
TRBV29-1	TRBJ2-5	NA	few	TGCAGCGTTAGAGAACAGGGAGGAGAGACCCAGTACTTC	CSVREQGGETQYF
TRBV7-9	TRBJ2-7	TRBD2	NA	TGTGCCAGCAGCTTACGATCTAGCGGGGAAACCTACGAGCAGTACTTC	CASSLRSSGETYEQYF
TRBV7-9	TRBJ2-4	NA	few	TGTGCCAGCAGCTTAGCCCCCGAGATTCAGTACTTC	CASSLAPEIQYF
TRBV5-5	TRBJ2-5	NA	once	TGTGCCAGCAGCCTCCGACCCGCCGGCCTTCAAGAGACCCAGTACTTC	CASSLRPAGLQETQYF
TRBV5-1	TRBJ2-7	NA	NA	TGCGCCAGCAGCTTGCATACTAGCAGGGCCGGCGAGCAGTACTTC	CASSLHTSRAGEQYF
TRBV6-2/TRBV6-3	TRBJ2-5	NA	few	TGTGCCAGCACTTATCCGGGTACAGAGACCCAGTACTTC	CASTYPGTETQYF
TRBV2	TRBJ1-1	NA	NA	TGTGCCAGCACCTTGGAAAAGCTGAACACTGAAGCTTTCTTT	CASTLEKLNTEAFF
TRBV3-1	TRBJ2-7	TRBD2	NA	TGCGCCAGCAGCCGGGGACTAGCGGGAGACTACGAGCAGTACTTC	CASSRGLAGDYEQYF
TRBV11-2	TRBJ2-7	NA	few	TGTGCCAGCAGCTTAACGGCCGGATCCTACGAGCAGTACTTC	CASSLTAGSYEQYF
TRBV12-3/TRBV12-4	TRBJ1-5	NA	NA	TGTGCCAGCAGTTTTAGCAGGTATCAGCCCCAGCATTTT	CASSFSRYQPQHF
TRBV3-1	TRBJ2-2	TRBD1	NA	TGTGCCAGCAGCCAAGCAGGGGGATGGGCCGGGGAGCTGTTTTTT	CASSQAGGWAGELFF
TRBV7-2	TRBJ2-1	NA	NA	TGTGCCAGCATCGGAAGCTCCCACAATGAGCAGTTCTTC	CASIGSSHNEQFF
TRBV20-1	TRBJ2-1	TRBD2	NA	TGCAGTGCTGGTGGCGGACTAGCGGGCTACAATGAGCAGTTCTTC	CSAGGGLAGYNEQFF
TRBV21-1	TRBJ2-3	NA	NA	TGTGCCAGCAGCAAAATTGTGGCTAGCGGGAGGTCAGATACGCAGTATTTT	CASSKIVASGRSDTQYF
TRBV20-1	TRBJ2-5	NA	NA	TGCAGCACCCGGGGTATCACAGAGACCCAGTACTTC	CSTRGITETQYF
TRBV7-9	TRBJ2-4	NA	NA	TGTGCCAGCAGCTCGTTTACAGGGGACTTAGCCAAAAACATTCAGTACTTC	CASSSFTGDLAKNIQYF
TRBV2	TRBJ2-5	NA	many	TGTGCCAGCAGTCCCCAAGGGACCAACCGAGAGACCCAGTACTTC	CASSPQGTNRETQYF
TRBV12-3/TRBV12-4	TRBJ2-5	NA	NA	TGTGCCAGCACCATTAGTGGGAGGAATAAGACCCAGTACTTC	CASTISGRNKTQYF
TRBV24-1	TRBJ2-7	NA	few	TGTGCCACCAGTGACCCCCGGACTAACCCCTACGAGCAGTACTTC	CATSDPRTNPYEQYF
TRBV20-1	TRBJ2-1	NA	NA	TGCAGTGCTAGATTAGCAAGTGGGGTGAGCTCCTACAATGAGCAGTTCTTC	CSARLASGVSSYNEQFF
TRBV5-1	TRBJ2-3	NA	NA	TGCGCCAGCAGCTTGATCGGGGATGGTACGCAGTATTTT	CASSLIGDGTQYF
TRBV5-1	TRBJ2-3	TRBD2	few	TGCGCCAGCAGAAGGACTAGCGGGGGCCGAGCGGGAACAGATACGCAGTATTTT	CASRRTSGGRAGTDTQYF
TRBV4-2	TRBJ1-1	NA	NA	TGTGCCAGCAGCCCCTTAACGGGGGCCGAAGCTTTCTTT	CASSPLTGAEAFF
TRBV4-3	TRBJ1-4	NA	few	TGCGCCAGCAGCCAAGATACGGGGGCTGAAAAACTGTTTTTT	CASSQDTGAEKLFF
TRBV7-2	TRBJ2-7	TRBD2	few	TGTGCCAGCAGCTTAGGAAGGGGGAGGCTAGCGGGGTACGAGCAGTACTTC	CASSLGRGRLAGYEQYF
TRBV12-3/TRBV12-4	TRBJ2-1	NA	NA	TGTGCCAGCAGTCCACTCGGACCCGACAATGAGCAGTTCTTC	CASSPLGPDNEQFF
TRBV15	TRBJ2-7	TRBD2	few	TGTGCCACCAGCAGTCATAAAGCGGGATCTCTCTACGAGCAGTACTTC	CATSSHKAGSLYEQYF